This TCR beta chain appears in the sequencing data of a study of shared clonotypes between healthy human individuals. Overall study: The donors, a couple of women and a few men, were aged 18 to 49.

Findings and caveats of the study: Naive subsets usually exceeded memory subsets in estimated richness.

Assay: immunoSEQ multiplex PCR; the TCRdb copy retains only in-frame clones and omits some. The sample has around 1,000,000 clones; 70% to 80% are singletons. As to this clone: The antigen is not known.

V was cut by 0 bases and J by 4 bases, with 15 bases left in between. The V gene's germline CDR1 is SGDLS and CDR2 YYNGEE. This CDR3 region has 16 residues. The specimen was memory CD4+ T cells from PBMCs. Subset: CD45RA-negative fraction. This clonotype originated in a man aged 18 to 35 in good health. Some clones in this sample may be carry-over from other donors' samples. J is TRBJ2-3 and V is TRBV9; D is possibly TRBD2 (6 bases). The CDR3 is CASSVEHGSTADTQYF. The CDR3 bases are TGTGCCAGCAGCGTAGAACACGGGAGTACTGCAGATACGCAGTATTTT.